This T cell receptor (beta chain) was profiled in a study of CD4 T cells in relation to SARS-CoV-2 and coronaviruses. Study-wide context: PBMCs were cultured with antigen for over nine days before TCR beta sequencing. Shared crossreactive spike epitopes were mapped to their HLA restriction.

This clone has more than one count but fewer than ten. As yet, its antigen is unknown. This table comes from immunoSEQ multiplex PCR, and its TCRdb copy is limited to in-frame clones, with some not included. The sample carries about 26,000 clones, 75% recorded once. Trimming left V 3 bases short and J 5 bases short, with 14 bases between. CDR3 length: 15 residues. Germline V gene data show CDR1 as SGHAT and CDR2 as FQNNGV. Unexposed donor CD4+ T cells date from 2011-2018, before the COVID-19 pandemic. Isolation of CD4+ T cells took place after nine to ten days in culture. Testing used SARS-CoV-2 S/N and four cold-coronavirus spikes on unexposed-donor CD4+ T cells, cells permitting. Study-level findings and limits: Monoreactive clones expanded significantly more to SARS-CoV-2 than crossreactive clones did.

Sequencing was performed on CD4+ T cells from PBMCs, cultured in vitro. The source of this sequence is a human donor in good health. The rearrangement joins TRBV11-2 to TRBJ2-1, with TRBD1 as a possible D gene (6 bases). The CDR3 spells CASSLQGHFNNEQFF. The CDR3 DNA sequence: TGTGCCAGCAGCTTGCAGGGACACTTCAACAATGAGCAGTTCTTC.